The TCR beta chain described here comes from a study of shared clonotypes between healthy human individuals. A single count supports this clone. Sorted-subset replicate PCR reactions contained roughly 200 ng DNA, corresponding to about 30,000 T cell genomes. Some clones are missing from TCRdb's copy, which holds only in-frame ones; the method was immunoSEQ multiplex PCR. Of approximately 1.1 million clones listed, roughly 74% are singletons. Partitioning of CD4+ cells yielded a CD45RA+ naive subset and a CD45RA-negative memory subset. This TCR was recovered from a man younger than 35 in good health. Some clones in this sample may be carry-over from other donors' samples. Sequences were obtained from memory CD4+ T cells from PBMCs. Specified subset: CD45RA-negative fraction.

The CDR3 sequence: CASSFSGTANTGELFF. As DNA, the CDR3 is TGCGCCAGCAGCTTTTCGGGCACCGCGAACACCGGGGAGCTGTTTTTT. The chain is built from TRBV5-1 and TRBJ2-2; the D is unclear. Between the trimmed V and J ends, which lost 2 bases and 0 bases, there was a span of 11 bases. There are 16 residues in the CDR3. The germline V gene encodes CDR1 SGHRS and CDR2 YFSETQ.